This T cell receptor beta chain comes out of a study of T cell responses to AZD1222 COVID-19 vaccine. This CDR3 spans 15 amino acids. CDR1 ENHRY and CDR2 SYGVKD come from the germline V gene. J lost 5 bases, V lost 4 bases, and 5 bases had no gene match. TCRdb's copy holds only in-frame clones and misses some; the assay was immunoSEQ multiplex PCR. The sample has approximately 130,000 clones; 90% are singletons. A word on this clone: What it recognizes is unknown.

General study results and limits: Only a handful of individuals given AZD1222 were seropositive at baseline.

This chain joins TRBV10-3 and TRBJ2-1, with 10 positions matching TRBD2. This TCR derives from an adult who received the MenACWY meningococcal vaccine as a control. This material consisted of peripheral blood, taken 28 days after the second dose of the MenACWY control vaccine. CDR3 in amino acids: CAISVGSGGDNEQFF. For the CDR3, the DNA is TGTGCCATCAGTGTCGGGAGCGGGGGGGACAATGAGCAGTTCTTC.